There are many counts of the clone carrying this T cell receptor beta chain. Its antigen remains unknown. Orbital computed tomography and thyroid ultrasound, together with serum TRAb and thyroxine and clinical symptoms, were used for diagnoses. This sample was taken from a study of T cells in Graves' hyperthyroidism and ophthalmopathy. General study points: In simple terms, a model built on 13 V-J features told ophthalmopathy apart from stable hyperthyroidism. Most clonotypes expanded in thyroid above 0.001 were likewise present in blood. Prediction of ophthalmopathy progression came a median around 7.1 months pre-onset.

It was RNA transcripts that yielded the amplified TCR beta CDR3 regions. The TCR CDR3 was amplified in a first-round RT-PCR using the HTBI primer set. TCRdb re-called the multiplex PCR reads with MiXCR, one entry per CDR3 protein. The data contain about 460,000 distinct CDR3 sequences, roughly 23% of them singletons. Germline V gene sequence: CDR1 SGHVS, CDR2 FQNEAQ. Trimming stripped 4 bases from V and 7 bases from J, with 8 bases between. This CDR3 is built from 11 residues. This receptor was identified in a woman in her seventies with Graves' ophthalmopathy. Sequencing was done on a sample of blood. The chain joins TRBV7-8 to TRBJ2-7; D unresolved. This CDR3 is CASSSGREQYF. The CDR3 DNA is TGTGCCAGCAGCTCTGGCCGAGAGCAGTACTTC.